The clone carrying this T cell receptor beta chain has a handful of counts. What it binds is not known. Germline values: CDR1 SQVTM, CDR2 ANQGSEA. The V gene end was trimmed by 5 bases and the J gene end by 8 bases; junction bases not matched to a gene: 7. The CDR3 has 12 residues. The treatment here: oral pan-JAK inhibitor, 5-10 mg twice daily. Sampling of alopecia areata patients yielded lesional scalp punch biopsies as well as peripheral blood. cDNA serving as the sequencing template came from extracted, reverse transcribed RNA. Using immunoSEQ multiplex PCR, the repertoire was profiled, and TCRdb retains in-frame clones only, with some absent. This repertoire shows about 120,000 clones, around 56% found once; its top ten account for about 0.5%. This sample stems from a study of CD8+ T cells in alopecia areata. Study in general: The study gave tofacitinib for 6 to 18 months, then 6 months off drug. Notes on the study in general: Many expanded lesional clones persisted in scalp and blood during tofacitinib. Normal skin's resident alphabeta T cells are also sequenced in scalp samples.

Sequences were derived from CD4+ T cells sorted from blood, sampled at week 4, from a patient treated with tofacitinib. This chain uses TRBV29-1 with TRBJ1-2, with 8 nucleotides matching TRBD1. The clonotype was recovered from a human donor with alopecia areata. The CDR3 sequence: CSVRTGLNGYTF. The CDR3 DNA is TGCAGCGTTCGGACAGGGCTGAACGGCTACACCTTC.